These 25 T cell receptor beta chains originate from one sample sequenced in a study of T cells in Graves' hyperthyroidism and ophthalmopathy. TCR beta CDR3 region amplification was performed from RNA transcripts. Primed by the HTBI set, a first-round RT-PCR was run on the TCR CDR3. TCRdb re-analysed the multiplex PCR reads in MiXCR, keeping a single row per CDR3 protein. Among roughly 740,000 distinct CDR3 sequences listed, around 15% were seen once. Sequencing was done on a sample of blood. Receptors were obtained from a man aged 18 to 30 with Graves' hyperthyroidism.

The V and J genes are TRBV6-2 or TRBV6-3 and TRBJ2-2; D might be TRBD1 (8 bases). Trimming took off 6 bases at V and 4 bases at J, with 18 bases between the two ends. The CDR3 spans 16 residues. Germline V lookup: CDR1 MNHEY, CDR2 SVGEGT. This CDR3 reads CASSPTGEGGTGELFF. As DNA, the CDR3 is TGTGCCAGCAGCCCGACAGGGGAGGGAGGCACCGGGGAGCTGTTTTTT.

This clonotype was seen a few times. The chain is built from TRBV20-1 and TRBJ2-3; 7 nucleotides agree with TRBD2. Per germline, CDR1 DFQATT and CDR2 SNEGSKA (reference sequence). The CDR3 extends over 13 amino acids. Losses at the gene ends were 6 bases for V and 4 bases for J; bases not matched to a gene: 7. CDR3 bases: TGCAGTGCCAAGACCGGGGGGTCAGATACGCAGTATTTT. Translated: CSAKTGGSDTQYF.

This clonotype was counted at least ten times. CDR3 protein: CASSLTTTDTQYF. The DNA of the CDR3 is TGTGCCAGCAGCTTAACGACGACAGATACGCAGTATTTT. V usage is TRBV7-2 and J usage is TRBJ2-3; D remains unclear. Trimming removed 2 bases at V and 3 bases at J, with 6 bases between. The CDR3 length is 13 residues. Germline CDR1 and CDR2: SGHTA and FQGNSA.

This clonotype was counted between two and nine times. The V call is TRBV20-1, the J call TRBJ2-7; 12 nucleotides line up with TRBD2. Trimming cost V 2 bases and J 3 bases; bases outside gene matches: 2. The CDR3 covers 14 residues. CDR1 and CDR2 (germline): DFQATT, SNEGSKA (reference sequence). CDR3 region: CSARILAGGYEQYF. DNA of the CDR3: TGCAGTGCTAGAATACTAGCGGGAGGCTACGAGCAGTACTTC.

This clonotype was counted a few times. The chain uses TRBV20-1 and TRBJ2-3; 8 nucleotides match TRBD2. CDR3 length equals 14 residues. CDR1 and CDR2 (germline): DFQATT, SNEGSKA (reference sequence). CDR3 nucleotide sequence: TGCGGAGGGGATAGCGGGACAATCACAGATACGCAGTATTTT. It translates to CGGDSGTITDTQYF.

As regards this clonotype: This may be a read error, as it is one base from a much larger clone. The gene calls are TRBV3-1 and TRBJ2-7, with a tentative D call TRBD2 (6 bases). V was cut by 2 bases and J by 6 bases, with 20 bases left in between. The CDR3 totals 16 residues. Germline CDR1 and CDR2: LGHDT and YNNKEL (reference sequence). The CDR3 reads CASSQTRDLGGLEQYF. Here the CDR3 DNA reads TGTGCCAGCAGCCAAACCCGGGACCTAGGAGGGCTCGAGCAGTACTTC.

This clonotype has a count of ten or more. The J gene is TRBJ2-3, the V gene TRBV7-3; the D gene is possibly TRBD1 (6 bases). Trimming pared 7 bases from V and 0 bases from J, leaving 11 bases between. The length of the CDR3 is 14 residues. Germline values: CDR1 SGHTA, CDR2 FQGTGA. CDR3 nucleotides: TGTGCCAGCAAGAGGGACACAAGCACAGATACGCAGTATTTT. Its protein product is CASKRDTSTDTQYF.

This clonotype showed up many times. The chain combines TRBV6-6 with TRBJ2-7; D is unresolved. The CDR3 sequence is 15 residues long. With 0 bases removed from V and 2 bases from J, the gap between germline ends came to 11 bases. Germline CDR1 and CDR2: MNHNY and SVGAGI (reference sequence). CDR3 DNA: TGTGCCAGCAGTTACTCGATCTCAGGAGCCTACGAGCAGTACTTC. It is translated as CASSYSISGAYEQYF.

In its sample, this clonotype was seen many times. This chain links TRBV28 with TRBJ2-7; D may match TRBD1 or TRBD2 (6 bases each). The CDR3 loop spans 14 amino acids. V dropped 8 bases and J dropped 3 bases, with 17 bases sitting between them. The germline V gene encodes CDR1 MDHEN and CDR2 SYDVKM. The CDR3 sequence is CASGEGGYIYEQYF. In DNA form, the CDR3 reads TGTGCCAGCGGCGAGGGGGGCTATATCTACGAGCAGTACTTC.

The CDR3 nucleotides are TGCGCCAGCAGGGTATCGACGGGCCTAAATGAAAAACTGTTTTTT. Encoded protein: CASRVSTGLNEKLFF. The genes are TRBV5-1 and TRBJ1-4; the D is unclear. The germline gives CDR1 SGHRS, CDR2 YFSETQ. The CDR3 contains 15 residues. V dropped 5 bases and J dropped 5 bases, with 16 bases sitting between them. Looking up the rest from reference TRBV5-1 and TRBJ1-4 gives the full variable domain: KAGVTQTPRYLIKTRGQQVTLSCSPISGHRSVSWYQQTPGQGLQFLFEYFSETQRNKGNFPGRFSGRQFSNSRSEMNVSTLELGDSALYLCASRVSTGLNEKLFFGSGTQLSVL.

As concerns this clonotype: This may arise from a read error, as a much more abundant clone is one base away. This chain joins TRBV13 and TRBJ2-7, with 9 positions matching TRBD2. The end of the DNA fits TRBJ2-1 better, so the J call may be wrong. The length of the CDR3 is 16 residues. CDR1 and CDR2 (germline): PRHDT, FYEKMQ (reference sequence). CDR3 in DNA: TGTGCCAGCAGCTTAGGGGCGGGAGGGCCCCCCTACGAGCAGTTCTTC. The encoded protein is CASSLGAGGPPYEQFF.

The chain uses TRBV29-1 and TRBJ2-3, with 13 bases that match TRBD2. Germline CDR1 reads SQVTM; CDR2 reads ANQGSEA. The ends lost 3 bases at V and 6 bases at J; junction bases unmatched: 9. CDR3 size: 16 residues. The CDR3 here is CSVEGTLAGGDDTQYF. The CDR3 DNA reads as TGCAGCGTTGAGGGGACACTAGCGGGAGGGGACGATACGCAGTATTTT.

The J gene is TRBJ2-1, the V gene TRBV9; possible D gene TRBD2, 6 bases. Trimming pared 4 bases from V and 6 bases from J, leaving 20 bases between. The CDR3 extends over 16 amino acids. The germline CDR1 and CDR2 sequences are SGDLS and YYNGEE. CDR3 sequence: CASSTPHGTYRNEQFF. DNA for the CDR3: TGTGCCAGCAGCACCCCTCACGGGACTTACCGCAATGAGCAGTTCTTC.

This clonotype was picked up a small number of times. V gene TRBV4-2 combines with J gene TRBJ2-3, with 7 bases fitting TRBD2. The germline V gene encodes CDR1 LGHNA and CDR2 YNFKEQ. V was pared by 0 bases and J by 4 bases, with 13 bases of the junction left unmatched. This CDR3 contains 18 residues. The CDR3 loop reads CASSQDPAGQRGADTQYF. CDR3 sequence (DNA): TGTGCCAGCAGCCAAGATCCTGCGGGGCAGCGGGGAGCAGATACGCAGTATTTT.

The chain joins TRBV6-2 or TRBV6-3 to TRBJ2-7; D ambiguous. This CDR3 is 14 amino acids long. Germline CDR1 is MNHEY and CDR2 is SVGEGT. The germline V and J ends were trimmed by 2 bases and 0 bases, with 8 bases remaining between them. CDR3 DNA sequence: TGTGCCAGCAGTTACCTTTGGGCCTCCTACGAGCAGTACTTC. Residues: CASSYLWASYEQYF.

This clonotype was detected many times. The rearrangement joins TRBV27 to TRBJ1-4; D gene ambiguous. The CDR3 spans 15 residues. Germline V gives CDR1 MNHEY, CDR2 SMNVEV (reference sequence). The V end was cut by 5 bases, the J end by 0 bases, with 10 bases between. CDR3 sequence: CASSLYRTTNEKLFF. CDR3 bases: TGTGCCAGCAGTCTGTACCGAACAACTAATGAAAAACTGTTTTTT.

This clonotype was seen repeatedly, ten times or more. The V and J genes are TRBV14 and TRBJ2-7; tentative D call: TRBD2 (5 bases). The V end was cut by 4 bases, the J end by 0 bases, with 16 bases between. The CDR3 is 16 residues long. The germline CDR1 and CDR2 sequences are SGHDN and FVKESK. The CDR3 here is CASSPYTRANSYEQYF. DNA for the CDR3: TGTGCCAGCAGCCCCTATACGAGGGCCAACTCCTACGAGCAGTACTTC.

This chain joins TRBV10-3 and TRBJ2-5; D is perhaps TRBD2 (6 bases). CDR1 is ENHRY and CDR2 is SYGVKD in the germline V gene. Trimming removed 3 bases at V and 7 bases at J, with 21 bases between. CDR3 size: 16 residues. The DNA for the CDR3 is TGTGCCATCAGTGAATTAGGACCGCGGGAAGGAGGGACCCAGTACTTC. This translates into CAISELGPREGGTQYF.

V and J are TRBV5-1 and TRBJ2-7, with TRBD2 identical over 8 bases. CDR3 length equals 18 residues. The junction had 15 bases not matched to a gene; V was cut back by 4 bases and J by 0 bases. Per germline, CDR1 SGHRS and CDR2 YFSETQ. The CDR3 bases are TGCGCCAGCAGCCCGGGACCTGGTAGCGGGACCCTCTCCTACGAGCAGTACTTC. It yields the protein CASSPGPGSGTLSYEQYF.

This clonotype appeared a few times. The chain uses TRBV30 and TRBJ2-3; D remains ambiguous. This CDR3 is 16 amino acids long. V lost 4 bases and J lost 0, with 17 bases in between. Germline V gene data show CDR1 as GTSNPN and CDR2 as SVGIG (reference sequence). This chain's CDR3 is CAWKRWASSSTDTQYF. CDR3 nucleotide sequence: TGTGCCTGGAAAAGGTGGGCGTCCTCTAGCACAGATACGCAGTATTTT.

This clonotype was seen ten or more times. The CDR3 region is CSASQGAGTDTQYF. The CDR3 region has the DNA TGCAGTGCTTCTCAGGGGGCTGGAACAGATACGCAGTATTTT. The rearrangement uses TRBV20-1 and TRBJ2-3; 8 bases line up with TRBD1. V gave up 5 bases and J gave up 3 bases; unmatched junction bases: 7. Germline assignment: CDR1 DFQATT and CDR2 SNEGSKA (reference sequence). This CDR3 has 14 residues.

The gene calls are TRBV7-9 and TRBJ1-1, with 10 nucleotides matching TRBD1. V shed 5 bases and J 5 bases; nucleotides not matched to a gene: 5. This CDR3 region has 14 residues. Per germline, CDR1 SEHNR and CDR2 FQNEAQ (reference sequence). The CDR3 loop reads CASSPGQGWTEAFF. For the CDR3, the DNA is TGTGCCAGCAGCCCGGGACAGGGGTGGACTGAAGCTTTCTTT.

This clonotype came up many times. The chain has TRBV7-2 and TRBJ2-5; no clear D gene. This CDR3 comprises 14 residues. In germline, CDR1 is SGHTA, CDR2 FQGNSA. V shed 4 bases and J shed 2 bases, with 11 bases lying between them. CDR3 amino acids: CASSYRWAQETQYF. The CDR3 DNA reads TGTGCCAGCAGCTACCGATGGGCTCAAGAGACCCAGTACTTC.

This clonotype was recorded many times. The chain carries TRBV12-3 or TRBV12-4 and TRBJ1-1, with 8 positions matching TRBD1. Trimming cost V 5 bases and J 5 bases; bases outside gene matches: 4. CDR3 size: 13 residues. CDR3 sequence reads: CASSVDRVTEAFF. For the CDR3, the DNA is TGTGCCAGCAGTGTGGACAGGGTGACTGAAGCTTTCTTT.

This clonotype appeared many times. The chain employs TRBV6-5 and TRBJ2-1, with D hard to call. The CDR3 length is 13 residues. V gave up 0 bases and J gave up 8 bases, with 8 bases separating them. Germline V lookup: CDR1 MNHEY, CDR2 SVGAGI. The CDR3 reads CASSYSRAHEQFF. The CDR3 DNA follows: TGTGCCAGCAGTTACTCAAGGGCCCATGAGCAGTTCTTC.